This T cell receptor (beta chain) was documented in a study of CD8+CD57+ T cells in acquired aplastic anemia. Across the whole study: 3.2 ug was the average amount of DNA from sorted CD4+ and CD8+ cells.

From germline, CDR1 is LGHNA and CDR2 YSLEER. CDR3 length: 16 amino acids. Study results and caveats: Patients and controls shared just under 30 CD8+ CDR3 sequences. No significant patient-versus-control difference appeared in CD8+ Simpson's diversity.

Genomic DNA, the template, was used for profiling of the TCR beta VDJ and CDR3. From the reads, TCRdb called clonotypes with MiXCR, one entry per CDR3 protein. The sample carries about 190,000 distinct CDR3 sequences, about 53% recorded once. In the case of this clonotype: The antigen is unknown. A read error may be the cause here, since a much bigger clone is one base away.

The sequence was collected from a human donor in good health, serving as a control. This chain joins TRBV4-3 and TRBJ1-3; 8 bases are a match to TRBD1. The sequenced material came from sorted CD4+, CD8+, or CD8+CD57+ T cells (not recorded which) from PBMCs. DNA for the CDR3: TGCGCCAGCAGCCAAGAAAGGACAGGGATCGGAAACACCATATGTTTT. Its translation is CASSQERTGIGNTICF.